This T cell receptor beta chain was obtained from a study of response to subunit inactivated influenza vaccine. This clonotype was detected only a few times. After removal of 8 bases from V and 3 bases from J, the junction contained 9 bases not matched to a gene. The CDR3 extends over 14 amino acids. TCRdb analysed the RT-PCR reads with MiXCR anew, one entry per CDR3 protein. The top ten hold over 9.5% of the sample, which has some 480,000 distinct CDR3 sequences, approximately 9.9% seen once. This chain links TRBV12-3 or TRBV12-4 with TRBJ1-1; the match to TRBD1 covers 7 bases. The sequences come from PBMCs from blood, collected roughly 45 days after vaccination. This receptor was identified in a man between 50 and 59 years old who received an inactivated influenza vaccine. The CDR3 region has the DNA TGTGCCAGCTTCAGGGGGGGATGGGACACTGAAGCTTTCTTT. Amino acid sequence: CASFRGGWDTEAFF.